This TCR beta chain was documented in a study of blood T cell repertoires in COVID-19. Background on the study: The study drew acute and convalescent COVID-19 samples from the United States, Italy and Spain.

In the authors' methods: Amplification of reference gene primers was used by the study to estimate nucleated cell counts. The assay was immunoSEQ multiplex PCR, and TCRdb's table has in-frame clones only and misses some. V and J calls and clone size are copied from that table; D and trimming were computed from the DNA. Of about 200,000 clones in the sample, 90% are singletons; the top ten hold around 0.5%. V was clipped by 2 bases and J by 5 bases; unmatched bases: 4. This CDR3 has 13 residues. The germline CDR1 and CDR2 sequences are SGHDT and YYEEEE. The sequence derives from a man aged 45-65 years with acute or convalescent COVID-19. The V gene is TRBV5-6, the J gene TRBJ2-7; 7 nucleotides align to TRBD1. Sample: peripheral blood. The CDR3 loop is CASSLVGTDEQYF. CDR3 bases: TGTGCCAGCAGCTTAGTGGGGACAGACGAGCAGTACTTC.